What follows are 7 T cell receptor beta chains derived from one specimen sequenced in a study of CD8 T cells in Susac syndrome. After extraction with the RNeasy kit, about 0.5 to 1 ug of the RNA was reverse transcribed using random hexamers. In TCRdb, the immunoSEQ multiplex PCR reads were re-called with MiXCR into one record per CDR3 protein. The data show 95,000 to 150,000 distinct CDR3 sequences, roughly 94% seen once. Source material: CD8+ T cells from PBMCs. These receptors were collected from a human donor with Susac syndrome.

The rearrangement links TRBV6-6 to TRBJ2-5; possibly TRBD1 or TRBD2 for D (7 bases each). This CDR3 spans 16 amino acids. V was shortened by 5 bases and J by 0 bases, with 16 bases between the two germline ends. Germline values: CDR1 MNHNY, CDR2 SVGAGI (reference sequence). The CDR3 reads CASSLPGRGHQETQYF. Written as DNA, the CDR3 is TGTGCCAGCAGTCTCCCGGGGAGGGGGCACCAAGAGACCCAGTACTTC.

The CDR3 spells CASSYLAAVGTGELFF. The CDR3 DNA reads as TGTGCCAGCAGTTATCTCGCAGCAGTGGGCACCGGGGAGCTGTTTTTT. The chain joins TRBV6-5 to TRBJ2-2; no firm D call. Germline lookup yields CDR1 MNHEY and CDR2 SVGAGI. Between the trimmed V and J ends, which lost 3 bases and 4 bases, there was a span of 15 bases. CDR3 length: 16 residues.

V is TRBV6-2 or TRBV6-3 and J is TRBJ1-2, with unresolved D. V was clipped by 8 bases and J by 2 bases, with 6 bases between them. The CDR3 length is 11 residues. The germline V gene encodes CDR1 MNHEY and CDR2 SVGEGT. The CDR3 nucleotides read TGTGCCAGCTCCGGCAACTATGGCTACACCTTC. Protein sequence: CASSGNYGYTF.

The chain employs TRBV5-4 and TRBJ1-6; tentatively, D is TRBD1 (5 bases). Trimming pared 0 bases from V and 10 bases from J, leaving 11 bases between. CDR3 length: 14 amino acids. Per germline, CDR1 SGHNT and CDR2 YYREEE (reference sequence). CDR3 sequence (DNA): TGTGCCAGCAGCTTGGATGAGGGGCGCTCACCCCTCCACTTT. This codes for CASSLDEGRSPLHF.

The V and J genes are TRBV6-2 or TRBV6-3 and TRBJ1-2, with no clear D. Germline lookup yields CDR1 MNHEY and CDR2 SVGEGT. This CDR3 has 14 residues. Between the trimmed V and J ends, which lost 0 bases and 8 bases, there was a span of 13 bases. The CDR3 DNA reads TGTGCCAGCAGTTACTCGACTCCCCAGTGGGGCTACACCTTC. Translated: CASSYSTPQWGYTF.

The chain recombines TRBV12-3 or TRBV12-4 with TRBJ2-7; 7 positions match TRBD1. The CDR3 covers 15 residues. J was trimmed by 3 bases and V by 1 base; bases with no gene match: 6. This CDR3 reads CASSLGQGPVYEQYF. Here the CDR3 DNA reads TGTGCCAGCAGTTTAGGACAGGGTCCCGTCTACGAGCAGTACTTC.

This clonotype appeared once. The CDR3 DNA reads as TGTGCCAGCACCCCAGCTGGGCCGCCTGGTGCAACTAATGAAAAACTGTTTTTT. Residues: CASTPAGPPGATNEKLFF. This rearrangement joins TRBV6-1 to TRBJ1-4, with unresolved D. The CDR3 extends over 18 amino acids. The germline V gene has CDR1 MNHNS and CDR2 SASEGT. The V end lost 7 bases, the J end lost 0 bases, and 21 bases lay between the germline ends.